This T cell receptor (beta chain) is from a study of cytomegalovirus exposure and HLA in healthy donors. Turning to the study itself: Prior work identified around 100 million unique TCR beta sequences in 150 million to 200 million T cells. Findings of the study overall: By a later analysis, the bulk of CMV-associated TCR beta chains appeared HLA-restricted. Across all donors, roughly uniform sequencing depth was an assumption of the presence/absence analyses.

Nominal health characterized the donors when sampled, though unrecorded immune exposures were likely. With respect to this clone: The antigen is unknown.

The PCR employed 60 Vbeta primers together with 13 Jbeta primers. Sequencing used immunoSEQ multiplex PCR; TCRdb keeps in-frame clones, though not all of them. The table includes 100,000 to 150,000 clones, about 78% detected once. The TCR comes from a female donor in good health and CMV-seronegative. Sample: PBMCs.

The CDR3 coding sequence is TGTGCCAGTAGTCCCCGGACATTCCGAGGGGGCACTGAAGCTTTCTTT. As protein: CASSPRTFRGGTEAFF. The chain has TRBV19 and TRBJ1-1; D may be TRBD1 (6 bases). The CDR3 spans 16 residues. Deletions cut 5 bases from V and 4 bases from J, with 20 bases between. Germline loops: CDR1 LNHDA, CDR2 SQIVND (reference sequence). Variable domain in full (rest from reference TRBV19 and TRBJ1-1): DGGITQSPKYLFRKEGQNVTLSCEQNLNHDAMYWYRQDPGQGLRLIYYSQIVNDFQKGDIAEGYSVSREKKESFPLTVTSAQKNPTAFYLCASSPRTFRGGTEAFFGQGTRLTVV.